This T cell receptor beta chain was retrieved from a study of human T cells and chemical hapten exposure (dated by TCRdb to about 2021). At the level of the whole study: Libraries were combined into a pool for sequencing, and differences in TCR yield between samples came mainly from small differences in library volumes within the pool. For every blood RNA sample, sequencing covered both the TCR alpha and TCR beta chains. This study followed changes in the peripheral blood TCR repertoire in vivo during primary and secondary sensitization of alopecia patients to the hapten diphenylcyclopropenone (DPC).

The germline V gene encodes CDR1 DFQATT and CDR2 SNEGSKA (reference sequence). Ends trimmed: V by 5 bases, J by 6 bases; bases unmatched to a gene: 9. There are 14 amino acids in the CDR3, from cysteine to phenylalanine inclusive. The DNA shown is the 42-base CDR3, in frame from base 1. Total RNA was extracted from unfractionated whole blood that had been collected in Tempus Blood RNA tubes. As TCR sequencing controls, roughly five healthy volunteers were used, with blood taken at day 0, 2 weeks and 6 weeks. Receptors were amplified or captured by 5' RACE. TCRdb shows the sequencer as Illumina MiSeq. Library preparation attached unique molecular identifiers to individual cDNA molecules for quantitative, reproducible TCR counting. The study's own analysis went as follows. The median number of TCRs per sample was around 100,000, ranging from roughly 23,224 to 700,000. The Decombinator software suite was used to annotate the V, J and CDR3 of the TCR reads. Every sample was subsampled to the same number of TCRs (28,000) for the PS versus PT1 abundance plots. Expanded TCRs were defined as absent before sensitization and observed at least eight times at the 2-week time point. TCRdb trimmed the raw reads at Q25, called clones with MiXCR and kept productive beta chains. One record per CDR3 amino acid sequence lists the most common genes and DNA. The authors' filters were not applied to this entry. This sample lists approximately 81,000 distinct CDR3 sequences; under 10% were detected once. The top ten clonotypes cover under 3% of the sample.

Overall results and qualifications from the work: The number of TCRs above 1 in 1000 frequency did not change with DPC sensitization; there was no evidence of global repertoire structure alterations. Repeated subsampling changed both the strength of the expansion versus patch-test correlation and the threshold at which that correlation became significant.

With respect to this clonotype: The antigen it binds to is not known. No much larger clonotype is one base removed from it; base qualities were not supplied.

The chain was built from TRBV20-1 and TRBJ1-3, with 8 central nucleotides matching TRBD1. This receptor was identified in a male donor in good health. The sequence in DNA is TGCAGTGCTCAAACAAGGACAGGGCCAAACACCATATATTTT. Its translation reads: CSAQTRTGPNTIYF.